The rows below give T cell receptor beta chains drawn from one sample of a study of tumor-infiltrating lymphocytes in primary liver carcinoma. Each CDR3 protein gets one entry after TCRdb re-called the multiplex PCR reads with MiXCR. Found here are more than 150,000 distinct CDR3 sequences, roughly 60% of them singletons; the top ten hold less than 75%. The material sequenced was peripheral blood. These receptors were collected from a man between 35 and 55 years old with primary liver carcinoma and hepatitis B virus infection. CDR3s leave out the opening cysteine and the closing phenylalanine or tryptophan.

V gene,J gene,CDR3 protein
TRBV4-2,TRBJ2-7,ASIQDGGLAYVNAYEQY
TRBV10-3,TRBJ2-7,ATKVETSGYEQY
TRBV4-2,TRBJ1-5,ASSRAQNQPQH
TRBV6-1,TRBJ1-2,ASSEFRTEGYT
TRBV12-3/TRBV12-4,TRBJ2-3,ASSFMAGTTDTQY
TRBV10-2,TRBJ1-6,ASSDFTSSYNSPLH
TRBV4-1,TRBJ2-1,ASRGTGGYNEQF
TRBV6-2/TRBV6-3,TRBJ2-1,ASSSGGLGEQF
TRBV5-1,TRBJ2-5,ASSSGTPRVETQY
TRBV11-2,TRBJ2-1,ASSLPYRGPVKQIRSYNEQF
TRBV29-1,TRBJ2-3,SVGYQDHDYTDTQY
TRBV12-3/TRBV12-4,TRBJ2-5,ASSLGSLGETQY
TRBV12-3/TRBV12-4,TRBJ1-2,ACTTWGASGYT
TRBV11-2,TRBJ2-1,ANSLDIGLAMGGQF
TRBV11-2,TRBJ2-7,ASSIGPGEQY
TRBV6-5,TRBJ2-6,ASTGLAGAGANVLT
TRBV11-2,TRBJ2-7,VSSLNRYYEQY
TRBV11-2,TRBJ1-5,ASSTGRFPVPQH
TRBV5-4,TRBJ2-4,ASSLAVPGPLAKNIQY
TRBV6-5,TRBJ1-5,ASSYDNQPQH
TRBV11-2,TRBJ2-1,ATSSGQGRVTEQF
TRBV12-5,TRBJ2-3,TSGLALGDTQY
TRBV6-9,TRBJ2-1,ASSYSDSGRIRPAKF
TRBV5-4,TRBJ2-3,ASSAQAADTQY
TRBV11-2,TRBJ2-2,ASSLVGRGTWEPF
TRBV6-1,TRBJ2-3,VGSEPASGPYSTDTLY